The clone carrying this T cell receptor (beta chain) was found a few times. The target antigen is unknown. The sample comes from a study of beta chain features in type 1 diabetes. General study points: Small HLA sub-analyses could not settle whether HLA shapes TCRB rearrangement. Type 1 diabetes patients had moderately but significantly shorter TCRB CDR3s in all four CD4+ subsets. Cells that show high TCR expression could be over-represented by cDNA sequencing.

Germline values: CDR1 MNHNY, CDR2 SVGAGI (reference sequence). Trimming took 8 bases from V and 2 from J, leaving 17 bases between them. CDR3 size: 15 residues. The investigators reverse transcribed all of the isolated RNA, so they sequenced expressed TCRB transcripts. Assay used: immunoSEQ multiplex PCR; TCRdb lists only in-frame clones, some missing. The sample includes about 180,000 clones, 7% to 9% of them seen just once. This chain uses TRBV6-6 with TRBJ2-3; maybe TRBD1 (7 bases). The sample comprised central memory CD4+ T cells from blood. The source is a man between 18 and 35 years old with type 1 diabetes. The CDR3, as DNA: TGTGCCAGCGGTGGTCAGGGGGGTCTCACAGATACGCAGTATTTT. Its protein is CASGGQGGLTDTQYF.